The present T cell receptor beta chain was sequenced within a study of response to subunit inactivated influenza vaccine. General observations from the study: With each seasonal influenza vaccination, the authors suggested, few new T cells are recruited.

TCRdb reprocessed the RT-PCR reads with MiXCR, giving one entry per CDR3 protein. The data show over 800,000 distinct CDR3 sequences, less than 25% seen once. This clonotype was picked up a small number of times. The antigen is undetermined. Trimming cost V 5 bases and J 6 bases; bases outside gene matches: 11. The CDR3 has 16 amino acids. This receptor was taken from a man aged 45-65 years who received an inactivated influenza vaccine. The genes are TRBV12-3 or TRBV12-4 and TRBJ1-5; 9 positions agree with TRBD1. The specimen was PBMCs from blood, collected 5 to 6 days after vaccination. CDR3 in DNA: TGTGCCAGCAGTAAGACCGGGACAGGGATTTTTCAGCCCCAGCATTTT. The encoded protein is CASSKTGTGIFQPQHF.